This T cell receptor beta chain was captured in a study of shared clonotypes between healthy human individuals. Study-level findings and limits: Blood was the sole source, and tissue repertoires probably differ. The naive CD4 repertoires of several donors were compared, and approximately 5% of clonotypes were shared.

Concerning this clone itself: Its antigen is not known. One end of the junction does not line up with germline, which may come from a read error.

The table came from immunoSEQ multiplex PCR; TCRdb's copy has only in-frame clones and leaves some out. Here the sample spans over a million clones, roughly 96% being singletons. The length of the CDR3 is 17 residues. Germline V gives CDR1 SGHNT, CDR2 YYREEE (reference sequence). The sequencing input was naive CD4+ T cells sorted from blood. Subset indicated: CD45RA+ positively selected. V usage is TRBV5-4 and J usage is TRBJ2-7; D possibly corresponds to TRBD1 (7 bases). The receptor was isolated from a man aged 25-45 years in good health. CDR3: CAGRRDSSGRSSYEQYF. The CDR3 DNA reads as TGTGCCGGCAGACGGGACAGTAGCGGCAGATCCTCCTACGAGCAGTACTTC. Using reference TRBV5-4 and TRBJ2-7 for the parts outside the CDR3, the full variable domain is ETGVTQSPTHLIKTRGQQVTLRCSSQSGHNTVSWYQQALGQGPQFIFQYYREEENGRGNFPPRFSGLQFPNYSSELNVNALELDDSALYLCAGRRDSSGRSSYEQYFGPGTRLTVT.